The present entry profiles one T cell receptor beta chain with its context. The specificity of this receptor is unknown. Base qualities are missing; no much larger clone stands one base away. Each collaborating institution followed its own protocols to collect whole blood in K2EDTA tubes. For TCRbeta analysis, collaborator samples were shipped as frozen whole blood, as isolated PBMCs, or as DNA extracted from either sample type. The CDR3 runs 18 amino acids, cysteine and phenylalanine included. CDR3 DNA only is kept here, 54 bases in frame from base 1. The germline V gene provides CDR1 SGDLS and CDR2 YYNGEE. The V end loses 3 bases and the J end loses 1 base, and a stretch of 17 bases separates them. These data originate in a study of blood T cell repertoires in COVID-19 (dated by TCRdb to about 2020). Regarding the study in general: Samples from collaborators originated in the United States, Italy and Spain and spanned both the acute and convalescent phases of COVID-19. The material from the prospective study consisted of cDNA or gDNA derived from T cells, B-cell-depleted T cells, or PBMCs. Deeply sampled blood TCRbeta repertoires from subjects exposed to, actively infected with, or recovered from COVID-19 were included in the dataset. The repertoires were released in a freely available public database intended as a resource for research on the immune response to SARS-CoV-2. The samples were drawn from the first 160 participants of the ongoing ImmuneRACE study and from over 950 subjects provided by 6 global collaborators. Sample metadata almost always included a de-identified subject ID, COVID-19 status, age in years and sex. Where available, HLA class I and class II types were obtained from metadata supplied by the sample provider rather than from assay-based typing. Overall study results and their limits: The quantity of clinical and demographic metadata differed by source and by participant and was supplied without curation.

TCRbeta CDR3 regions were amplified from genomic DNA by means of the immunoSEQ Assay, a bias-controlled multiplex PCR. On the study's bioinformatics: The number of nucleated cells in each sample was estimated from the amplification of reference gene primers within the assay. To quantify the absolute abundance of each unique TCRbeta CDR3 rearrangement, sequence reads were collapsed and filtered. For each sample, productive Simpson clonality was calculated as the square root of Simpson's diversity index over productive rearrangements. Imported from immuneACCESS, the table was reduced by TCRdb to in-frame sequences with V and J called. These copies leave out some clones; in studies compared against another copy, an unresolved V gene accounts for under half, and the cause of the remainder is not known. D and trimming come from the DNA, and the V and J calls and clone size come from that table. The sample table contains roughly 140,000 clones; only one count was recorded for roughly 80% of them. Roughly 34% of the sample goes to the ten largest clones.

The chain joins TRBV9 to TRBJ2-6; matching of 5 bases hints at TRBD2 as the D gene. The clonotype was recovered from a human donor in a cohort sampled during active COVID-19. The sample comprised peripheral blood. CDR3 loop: CASSAEDGYSSGANVLTF. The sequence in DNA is TGTGCCAGCAGCGCGGAGGACGGCTACAGTTCTGGGGCCAACGTCCTGACTTTC.